This TCR beta chain derives from a study of PD-L1 blockade in urothelial cancer. The overall study: Bladder-origin urothelial cancer in males covered most of the roughly 29 patients. Samples of blood were analyzed 3 weeks (second dose) and 6 weeks after treatment start. Findings of the study overall: For durable-benefit patients, tumor-associated blood clones expanded more at 3 weeks.

Repertoires were generated with immunoSEQ multiplex PCR, while TCRdb's copy carries only in-frame clones and drops some. The sample has about 130,000 clones; 84% are singletons. Trimming removed 0 bases at V and 5 bases at J, with 20 bases between. Per the germline V gene, CDR1 is SEHNR and CDR2 is FQNEAQ (reference sequence). The CDR3 loop spans 18 amino acids. Worth noting for this clone: Its antigen is as yet unknown.

Time point: pretreatment peripheral blood. This receptor was identified in a man aged 45-60 years with urothelial cancer. Sequenced material: PBMCs, taken around atezolizumab (anti-PD-L1) treatment. The gene calls are TRBV7-9 and TRBJ2-1; tentative D call: TRBD2 (7 bases). The CDR3 loop reads CASSLASGGRRANNEQFF. The CDR3 DNA follows: TGTGCCAGCAGCTTAGCCTCGGGGGGCCGGAGGGCCAACAATGAGCAGTTCTTC.